This T cell receptor (beta chain) was documented in a study of blood T cell repertoires in COVID-19. Source study methods: Amplifying reference gene primers gave estimates of nucleated cell counts. The assay was immunoSEQ multiplex PCR, and TCRdb's table has in-frame clones only and misses some. V, J and clone size are those of that table, while D and trimming were read from the DNA. The repertoire has 220,000 or so clones, around 88% of them found once; the top ten carry about 15%. This clone occurred once. Its ends do not fully match the called genes, so a read error is possible. The source of this sequence is a woman aged 45-65 years with acute COVID-19. The specimen sequenced was PBMCs or T cells enriched from blood (not recorded which).

The CDR3 coding sequence is TGTGCTAGCAGCCAAACGGACTTGATCACAGATACGCAGTATTTT. Its protein product is CASSQTDLITDTQYF. The chain combines TRBV7-7 with TRBJ2-3; D perhaps matches TRBD2 (5 bases). Germline-derived CDR1 and CDR2 are SSHAT and FNYEAQ (reference sequence). CDR3 size: 15 residues.